This T cell receptor (beta chain) was sequenced in a study of technical replicates of blood from a few donors. V shed 1 base and J 4 bases; nucleotides not matched to a gene: 3. Germline V CDR1 and CDR2: SGHDT, YYEEEE. This CDR3 spans 15 amino acids. Some clones are missing from TCRdb's copy, which holds only in-frame ones; the method was immunoSEQ multiplex PCR. The table records approximately 100,000 clones, roughly 95% of them present only once. The chain carries TRBV5-6 and TRBJ2-3, with 10 bases that match TRBD2. The sequenced sample consisted of T cells isolated from PBMCs. The TCR comes from a human donor in good health. CDR3 protein: CASSLQLAGSDTQYF. CDR3 in DNA: TGTGCCAGCAGCTTGCAACTAGCGGGATCAGATACGCAGTATTTT.